These 7 T cell receptor beta chains were all obtained from the same sample, sequenced in a study of neurological immune-mediated disorders. TCRdb processed the 5' RACE reads anew with MiXCR; each CDR3 protein has one entry. Of under 130,000 distinct CDR3 sequences in the sample, 10% to 11% were seen once. Time point: longitudinal time-point 3. Sequencing input: PBMCs. The receptors derive from a female donor with HTLV-1-associated myelopathy (HAM/TSP).

The chain couples TRBV19 to TRBJ1-5, with D unresolved. This CDR3 comprises 14 residues. Germline-derived CDR1 and CDR2 are LNHDA and SQIVND (reference sequence). Deletions cut 5 bases from V and 2 bases from J, with 10 bases between. Written as DNA, the CDR3 is TGTGCCAGTAGTCCTCGGTCTCGCAATCAGCCCCAGCATTTT. It yields the protein CASSPRSRNQPQHF. Variable domain in full (rest from reference TRBV19 and TRBJ1-5): DGGITQSPKYLFRKEGQNVTLSCEQNLNHDAMYWYRQDPGQGLRLIYYSQIVNDFQKGDIAEGYSVSREKKESFPLTVTSAQKNPTAFYLCASSPRSRNQPQHFGDGTRLSIL.

This clonotype was seen at least ten times. CDR3 nucleotides: TGCGCCAGCAGCTTAATCCCGGCCGGGACTACTTCGTATACGCAGTATTTT. Encoded protein: CASSLIPAGTTSYTQYF. This chain links TRBV5-1 with TRBJ2-3; TRBD2 matches 7 bases. V trimming: 2 bases; J trimming: 7 bases; junction bases outside the gene matches: 16. CDR3 length: 17 amino acids. The germline CDR1 and CDR2 sequences are SGHRS and YFSETQ. The variable domain in full, with the rest retrieved from reference TRBV5-1 and TRBJ2-3, is KAGVTQTPRYLIKTRGQQVTLSCSPISGHRSVSWYQQTPGQGLQFLFEYFSETQRNKGNFPGRFSGRQFSNSRSEMNVSTLELGDSALYLCASSLIPAGTTSYTQYFGPGTRLTVL.

This clonotype was counted many times. V usage is TRBV5-1 and J usage is TRBJ2-7, with TRBD1 matching 11 bases. V gave up 2 bases and J gave up 3 bases; unmatched junction bases: 4. CDR3 length equals 15 residues. Germline-derived CDR1 and CDR2 are SGHRS and YFSETQ. The CDR3 sequence is CASSFRTGGDYEQYF. DNA for the CDR3: TGCGCCAGCAGCTTTAGGACAGGGGGCGACTACGAGCAGTACTTC. Full variable domain (remainder filled in from reference TRBV5-1 and TRBJ2-7): KAGVTQTPRYLIKTRGQQVTLSCSPISGHRSVSWYQQTPGQGLQFLFEYFSETQRNKGNFPGRFSGRQFSNSRSEMNVSTLELGDSALYLCASSFRTGGDYEQYFGPGTRLTVT.

This clonotype occurred many times. The chain carries TRBV5-5 and TRBJ2-7; perhaps TRBD2 as D (5 bases). CDR1 SGHKS and CDR2 YYEKEE come from the germline V gene (reference sequence). The length of the CDR3 is 12 residues. V lost 4 bases to trimming and J lost 3 bases, with 8 bases between them. CDR3 amino acids: CASSPGVYEQYF. The CDR3 coding sequence is TGTGCCAGCAGCCCCGGGGTCTACGAGCAGTACTTC.

This clonotype was detected ten times or more. This rearrangement joins TRBV5-1 to TRBJ1-6; 8 nucleotides agree with TRBD1. This CDR3 region has 14 residues. Germline-derived CDR1 and CDR2 are SGHRS and YFSETQ. V lost 4 bases, J lost 7 bases, and 4 bases stayed unmatched. CDR3 in amino acids: CASSPTGVNSPLHF. The DNA for the CDR3 is TGCGCCAGCAGCCCGACAGGGGTGAATTCACCCCTCCACTTT.

This clonotype has more than one count but fewer than ten. Given a much more abundant clone one base away, this may be a read error. The chain couples TRBV28 to TRBJ1-1; D is unclear. CDR1 is MDHEN and CDR2 is SYDVKM in the germline V gene. CDR3 length equals 15 residues. V lost 6 bases and J lost 4, with 18 bases in between. CDR3 DNA: TGTGCCAGCAGCAGACTCCGGGAGGGTAGCACTGAAGCTTTCTTT. Encoded protein: CASSRLREGSTEAFF.

This clonotype appeared many times. The chain recombines TRBV5-1 with TRBJ2-7; TRBD1 matches 11 bases. Looked up from germline, CDR1 is SGHRS and CDR2 is YFSETQ. V was clipped by 4 bases and J by 6 bases; unmatched bases: 6. The CDR3 contains 14 residues. CDR3 amino acids: CASSGLGTGGEQYF. CDR3 DNA sequence: TGCGCCAGCAGCGGACTGGGGACAGGGGGCGAGCAGTACTTC. Together with reference TRBV5-1 and TRBJ2-7, the CDR3 gives the full variable domain: KAGVTQTPRYLIKTRGQQVTLSCSPISGHRSVSWYQQTPGQGLQFLFEYFSETQRNKGNFPGRFSGRQFSNSRSEMNVSTLELGDSALYLCASSGLGTGGEQYFGPGTRLTVT.